The clone carrying this TCR beta chain has more than one count but fewer than ten. Antigen specificity is unknown. Reverse transcribing all isolated RNA meant expressed TCRB transcripts were sequenced. This table comes from immunoSEQ multiplex PCR, and its TCRdb copy is limited to in-frame clones, with some not included. The table includes just over 600,000 clones, about 14% detected once. The data are from a study of beta chain features in type 1 diabetes. Approximately 110 mL of blood, on average, came from one heparinised draw per donor. Findings and caveats of the study: Patients with type 1 diabetes carried fewer insertions and had more deletions at their VDJ junctions.

With 6 bases removed from V and 3 bases from J, the gap between germline ends came to 11 bases. The germline V gene has CDR1 SQVTM and CDR2 ANQGSEA. The CDR3 contains 12 residues. The rearrangement uses TRBV29-1 and TRBJ1-1; no clear D gene. The source of this sequence is a man aged 18 to 29 in good health. Source material: naive CD4+ T cells from blood. CDR3 coding DNA: TGCAGCGTAGAAATAGCGTACACTGAAGCTTTCTTT. Its translation: CSVEIAYTEAFF.